This T cell receptor (beta chain) was profiled in a study of cytomegalovirus exposure and HLA in healthy donors. This CDR3 is 15 amino acids long. PCR employed 60 Vbeta and 13 Jbeta primers. TCRdb's copy holds only in-frame clones and misses some; the assay was immunoSEQ multiplex PCR. The data contain around 150,000 clones, about 75% of them singletons. The chain has TRBV21-1 and TRBJ1-2. TRBV21-1 is noted as a pseudogene. The sequenced sample consisted of PBMCs. The receptor comes from a male donor in good health and CMV-seronegative. CDR3: CASSKVATEEDGYTF. The CDR3 nucleotides read TGTGCCAGCAGCAAAGTAGCTACCGAAGAGGATGGCTACACCTTC.